This T cell receptor beta chain came from a study of blood T cell repertoires in COVID-19 (dated by TCRdb to about 2020). About the full investigation: Samples from collaborators originated in the United States, Italy and Spain and spanned both the acute and convalescent phases of COVID-19. The prospective study material was composed of cDNA or gDNA derived from T cells, B-cell-depleted T cells, or PBMCs. Subjects who had been exposed to COVID-19, were actively infected with it, or had recovered from it provided the deeply sampled blood TCRbeta repertoires that made up the dataset. The repertoires were released in a freely available public database intended as a resource for research on the immune response to SARS-CoV-2. The samples were drawn from two sources: the first 160 participants of the ongoing ImmuneRACE study, and some 1,300 subjects contributed by 6 global collaborators. Nearly every sample came with metadata listing a de-identified subject ID, COVID-19 status, age in years and sex. Where HLA class I and class II types were available, the types were taken from metadata supplied by the sample provider, not from assay-based typing. The full study reports these points: Clinical and demographic metadata were provided uncurated, with the amount varying by source and participant.

TCRbeta CDR3 regions were amplified from genomic DNA by means of the immunoSEQ Assay, a bias-controlled multiplex PCR. Per the original workflow: The number of nucleated cells in each sample was estimated by amplification of reference gene primers within the assay. Sequence reads were collapsed and filtered to measure the absolute abundance of every unique TCRbeta CDR3 rearrangement. For each sample, productive Simpson clonality was calculated as the square root of Simpson's diversity index over productive rearrangements. TCRdb re-hosts the immuneACCESS table, in-frame sequences only. Its copies lack some clones; in the studies checked, an unresolved V gene accounts for under half of them, and the cause for the rest is not known. The V and J calls and clone size were taken over from that table, and D and trimming were inferred from the DNA. The sample includes some 200,000 clones, with around nine tenths observed a single time. The ten largest clonotypes hold roughly a sixth of the sample.

In Seattle, one collaborating source enrolled patients while the infection was active and tracked those patients longitudinally over the course of disease. The collaborating institutions used their own protocols to collect whole blood in K2EDTA tubes. For TCRbeta analysis, collaborators shipped samples in one of three forms: frozen whole blood, isolated PBMCs, or DNA extracted from either of those sample types. About this clone itself: Its antigen is currently not known. Nothing much larger sits one base from this clone, and base qualities are not available.

The CDR3 runs 15 residues from the cysteine to the phenylalanine. CDR3 DNA is the only sequence kept; it has 45 bases, read in frame from the first base. The germline V gene yields SGHRS for CDR1 and YFSETQ for CDR2. Germline trimming: 5 bases from V, 7 bases from J; junction bases outside gene matches: 11. This TCR was sampled from a man between 45 and 60 years old with COVID-19, enrolled during active disease. The chain is assembled from TRBV5-1 and TRBJ2-1; the junction holds 8 bases that match TRBD2. The sample comprised peripheral blood. The CDR3 region: CASRLTSARWNEQFF. The DNA sequence is TGCGCCAGCAGGCTGACTAGCGCCCGCTGGAATGAGCAGTTCTTC. The reference TRBV5-1 and TRBJ2-1 proteins fill in what lies around the CDR3, so the full variable domain reads KAGVTQTPRYLIKTRGQQVTLSCSPISGHRSVSWYQQTPGQGLQFLFEYFSETQRNKGNFPGRFSGRQFSNSRSEMNVSTLELGDSALYLCASRLTSARWNEQFFGPGTRLTVL.